These T cell receptor beta chains were read from a single sample in a study of T cells in Graves' hyperthyroidism and ophthalmopathy. TCRdb re-derived calls from the multiplex PCR reads in MiXCR, one entry per CDR3 protein. The sample holds 450,000 to 700,000 distinct CDR3 sequences, about 45% seen once. The sample consisted of peripheral blood or thyroid tissue (not recorded which). The receptors originated from an adult woman with Graves' disease, either hyperthyroidism or ophthalmopathy (not recorded which). CDR3s include the opening cysteine and the closing phenylalanine or tryptophan. The order of the fields is D gene, clone size, J gene, V gene, CDR3 DNA, CDR3 protein. D genes are given only for firm matches. Clone sizes are given selectively: once, few, many, or a class where the clone is expanded.

d_call: NA
clone_size: few
j_call: TRBJ1-5
v_call: TRBV15
cdr3_nt: TGTGCCACCAGGAAGACCCCGGGAGACTCTACGGTTAGGGGAAATCAGCCCCAGCATTTT
cdr3_aa: CATRKTPGDSTVRGNQPQHF

d_call: NA
clone_size: many
j_call: TRBJ2-2
v_call: TRBV9
cdr3_nt: TGTGCCAGCAGCCCCCGTGGGGCGAACACCGGGGAGCTGTTTTTT
cdr3_aa: CASSPRGANTGELFF

d_call: NA
clone_size: NA
j_call: TRBJ1-5
v_call: TRBV28
cdr3_nt: TGTGTCAGCACGGGGAGCAATCAGCCCCAGCATTTT
cdr3_aa: CVSTGSNQPQHF

d_call: TRBD1
clone_size: NA
j_call: TRBJ2-7
v_call: TRBV12-5
cdr3_nt: TGTGCTAGTGCAGGGACAGGCTACGAGCAGTACTTC
cdr3_aa: CASAGTGYEQYF

d_call: NA
clone_size: many
j_call: TRBJ1-3
v_call: TRBV12-3/TRBV12-4
cdr3_nt: TGTGCCAGCAGAGGGGGGAGCTACTCTGGAAACACCATATATTTT
cdr3_aa: CASRGGSYSGNTIYF

d_call: NA
clone_size: NA
j_call: TRBJ1-2
v_call: TRBV2
cdr3_nt: TGTGCCAGCAGTGAAGTGGGGATTGGCTACACCTTC
cdr3_aa: CASSEVGIGYTF

d_call: NA
clone_size: many
j_call: TRBJ1-4
v_call: TRBV7-9
cdr3_nt: TGTGCCAGCAGTTCTTCCGGTGCATTCCGGGCTACCCATGAAAAACTGTTTTTT
cdr3_aa: CASSSSGAFRATHEKLFF

d_call: NA
clone_size: NA
j_call: TRBJ1-1
v_call: TRBV19
cdr3_nt: TGTGCCAGTACCGCAGGGGTGAACACTGAAGCTTTCTTT
cdr3_aa: CASTAGVNTEAFF

d_call: TRBD1
clone_size: NA
j_call: TRBJ1-4
v_call: TRBV7-2
cdr3_nt: TGTGCCAGCAGCAACAACCGGGACAGGGCAAATGAAAAACTGTTTTTT
cdr3_aa: CASSNNRDRANEKLFF

d_call: NA
clone_size: NA
j_call: TRBJ1-1
v_call: TRBV19
cdr3_nt: TGTGCCAGTAGTACCGGTCTAAGGGCCACTGAAGCTTTCTTT
cdr3_aa: CASSTGLRATEAFF

d_call: NA
clone_size: NA
j_call: TRBJ1-6
v_call: TRBV2
cdr3_nt: TGTGCCAGCAGTGAAGCGAGGGGTACTTCACCCCTCCACTTT
cdr3_aa: CASSEARGTSPLHF

d_call: TRBD1
clone_size: many
j_call: TRBJ1-5
v_call: TRBV2
cdr3_nt: TGTGCCAGCCGACGACAGGGGTTAAATCAGCCCCAGCATTTT
cdr3_aa: CASRRQGLNQPQHF

d_call: NA
clone_size: many
j_call: TRBJ1-1
v_call: TRBV7-2
cdr3_nt: TGTGCCAGCAGCTTATACCAAAACACTGAAGCTTTCTTT
cdr3_aa: CASSLYQNTEAFF

d_call: TRBD1
clone_size: NA
j_call: TRBJ2-7
v_call: TRBV20-1
cdr3_nt: TGCAGTGCAGACGGGACAGGTGATCGGGCCCAGTACTTC
cdr3_aa: CSADGTGDRAQYF

d_call: NA
clone_size: many
j_call: TRBJ2-7
v_call: TRBV20-1
cdr3_nt: TGCAGTGTCGGCGGACGGGGCTACGAGCAGTACTTC
cdr3_aa: CSVGGRGYEQYF

d_call: NA
clone_size: once
j_call: TRBJ1-1
v_call: TRBV7-6
cdr3_nt: TGTGCCAGCAGCTTAGCAGTCATGAACACTGAAGCTTTCTTT
cdr3_aa: CASSLAVMNTEAFF

d_call: NA
clone_size: NA
j_call: TRBJ1-5
v_call: TRBV20-1
cdr3_nt: TGCAGTGCTGCAGGAGCAGGTTCGAGAGAGACCCAGCATTTT
cdr3_aa: CSAAGAGSRETQHF

d_call: NA
clone_size: many
j_call: TRBJ2-7
v_call: TRBV7-9
cdr3_nt: TGTGCCAGCAGCGCCGCGGTGCACCTCGAGCAGTACTTC
cdr3_aa: CASSAAVHLEQYF

d_call: NA
clone_size: NA
j_call: TRBJ2-5
v_call: TRBV7-9
cdr3_nt: TGTGCCAGCAGCTTAGTGGGAGTGGAAGAGACCCAGTACTTC
cdr3_aa: CASSLVGVEETQYF

d_call: NA
clone_size: NA
j_call: TRBJ1-5
v_call: TRBV20-1
cdr3_nt: TGCAGTGCTAGAGATTGGGGGGTCATCCAGCCCCAGCATTTT
cdr3_aa: CSARDWGVIQPQHF

d_call: TRBD1
clone_size: NA
j_call: TRBJ1-5
v_call: TRBV7-4
cdr3_nt: TGTGCCAGCAGCTTAGAAGTACAGGGGGATCAGCCCCAGCATTTT
cdr3_aa: CASSLEVQGDQPQHF

d_call: NA
clone_size: NA
j_call: TRBJ1-2
v_call: TRBV29-1
cdr3_nt: TGCAGCGTTGAAGATCTTCCAGGAAAAGGGGGCTACACCTTC
cdr3_aa: CSVEDLPGKGGYTF

d_call: TRBD1
clone_size: NA
j_call: TRBJ1-2
v_call: TRBV15
cdr3_nt: TGTGCCACCAGCACAGGACAGGTCAACTATGGCTACACCTTC
cdr3_aa: CATSTGQVNYGYTF

d_call: NA
clone_size: NA
j_call: TRBJ2-7
v_call: TRBV29-1
cdr3_nt: TGCAGCGGGAGAGAGGCCTCCTACGAGCAGTACTTC
cdr3_aa: CSGREASYEQYF

d_call: NA
clone_size: NA
j_call: TRBJ1-2
v_call: TRBV20-1
cdr3_nt: TGCAGTGTCGCCGGGACTAGCGGCAAACCTAACTATGGCTACACCTTC
cdr3_aa: CSVAGTSGKPNYGYTF

d_call: NA
clone_size: NA
j_call: TRBJ2-5
v_call: TRBV3-1
cdr3_nt: TGTGCCAGCAGCCACGACCACCAGTACTTC
cdr3_aa: CASSHDHQYF

d_call: NA
clone_size: NA
j_call: TRBJ1-2
v_call: TRBV7-2
cdr3_nt: TGTGCCAGCAGCTTAGCACCACGGGATGGCTACACCTTC
cdr3_aa: CASSLAPRDGYTF

d_call: NA
clone_size: many
j_call: TRBJ1-2
v_call: TRBV7-2
cdr3_nt: TGTGCCAGCAGCGACAGGCTCCTTAGCTATGGCTACACCTTC
cdr3_aa: CASSDRLLSYGYTF

d_call: TRBD1
clone_size: NA
j_call: TRBJ1-2
v_call: TRBV20-1
cdr3_nt: TGCAGTGCTCCCGGGACAGCCTACTATGGCTACACCTTC
cdr3_aa: CSAPGTAYYGYTF

d_call: NA
clone_size: NA
j_call: TRBJ1-5
v_call: TRBV20-1
cdr3_nt: TGCAGTGCTAGAGGTCAACAGGGAAATCAGCCCCAGCATTTT
cdr3_aa: CSARGQQGNQPQHF

d_call: NA
clone_size: NA
j_call: TRBJ1-2
v_call: TRBV5-1
cdr3_nt: TGCGCCAGCAGCTTGGGACCCAGCGGATCCTGCACCTTC
cdr3_aa: CASSLGPSGSCTF

d_call: NA
clone_size: NA
j_call: TRBJ1-1
v_call: TRBV24-1
cdr3_nt: TGTGCCAGCAGCCAAGAAGGCCCAGACACTGAAGCTTTCTTT
cdr3_aa: CASSQEGPDTEAFF

d_call: NA
clone_size: many
j_call: TRBJ1-2
v_call: TRBV20-1
cdr3_nt: TGCAGTGCTAGTGGGACGGTTAACTATGGCTACACCTTC
cdr3_aa: CSASGTVNYGYTF

d_call: NA
clone_size: many
j_call: TRBJ1-6
v_call: TRBV7-3
cdr3_nt: TGTGCCAGCAGCTCAGACGGAGCGCCAAATTCACCCCTCCACTTT
cdr3_aa: CASSSDGAPNSPLHF

d_call: NA
clone_size: many
j_call: TRBJ1-1
v_call: TRBV7-8
cdr3_nt: TGTGCCAGCAGCTCCGGTAGGACGAGGGCCACTGAAGCTTTCTTT
cdr3_aa: CASSSGRTRATEAFF

d_call: TRBD2
clone_size: many
j_call: TRBJ2-2
v_call: TRBV2
cdr3_nt: TGTGCCAGCAGTTTGGCGGGAGAGGACACCGGGGAGCTGTTTTTT
cdr3_aa: CASSLAGEDTGELFF

d_call: NA
clone_size: many
j_call: TRBJ2-5
v_call: TRBV7-8
cdr3_nt: TGTGCCAGCACCATAGCGGAGCAAGAGACCCAGTACTTC
cdr3_aa: CASTIAEQETQYF

d_call: TRBD1
clone_size: NA
j_call: TRBJ2-7
v_call: TRBV10-3
cdr3_nt: TGTGCCATCGGACAGGGCTACGAGCAGTACTTC
cdr3_aa: CAIGQGYEQYF

d_call: NA
clone_size: NA
j_call: TRBJ1-6
v_call: TRBV28
cdr3_nt: TGTGCCAGCCGCTCGGGCTATAATTCACCCCTCCACTTT
cdr3_aa: CASRSGYNSPLHF

d_call: NA
clone_size: NA
j_call: TRBJ1-1
v_call: TRBV29-1
cdr3_nt: TGCAGCGTTGAAAGGCAGCTGAACACTGAAGCTTTCTTT
cdr3_aa: CSVERQLNTEAFF

d_call: NA
clone_size: few
j_call: TRBJ1-1
v_call: TRBV28
cdr3_nt: TGTGCCAGCAGCCCCTGGATGTTTGGGGCCACCAACCCGAACACTGAAGCTTTCTTT
cdr3_aa: CASSPWMFGATNPNTEAFF

d_call: NA
clone_size: few
j_call: TRBJ1-1
v_call: TRBV29-1
cdr3_nt: TGTGCCTGGAGTGGGACCGTGAACACTGAAGCTTTCTTT
cdr3_aa: CAWSGTVNTEAFF

d_call: NA
clone_size: NA
j_call: TRBJ1-6
v_call: TRBV5-1
cdr3_nt: TGCGCCAGCAGCTTCTCTCCCCCCGGGCCGGCGGGGTCACCCCTCCACTTT
cdr3_aa: CASSFSPPGPAGSPLHF

d_call: TRBD1
clone_size: many
j_call: TRBJ2-7
v_call: TRBV7-9
cdr3_nt: TGTGCCAGCAGCCCCCTGGACAGGGCCACCTACGAGCAGTACTTC
cdr3_aa: CASSPLDRATYEQYF

d_call: TRBD1
clone_size: NA
j_call: TRBJ2-7
v_call: TRBV18
cdr3_nt: TGTGCCAGCTCACCCGGACAGGAGAACTACGAGCAGTACTTC
cdr3_aa: CASSPGQENYEQYF

d_call: TRBD1
clone_size: few
j_call: TRBJ2-5
v_call: TRBV7-2
cdr3_nt: TGTGCCAGCAGCTTCGGGAACAGGGGATGGGAGACCCAGTACTTC
cdr3_aa: CASSFGNRGWETQYF

d_call: NA
clone_size: NA
j_call: TRBJ2-5
v_call: TRBV20-1
cdr3_nt: TGCAGTGCCACCGCCGGGGTGTACCAAGAGACCCAGTACTTC
cdr3_aa: CSATAGVYQETQYF

d_call: TRBD1
clone_size: many
j_call: TRBJ2-7
v_call: TRBV27
cdr3_nt: TGTGCCAGCAGTTTATCCGGGACAGTACTCTACGAGCAGTACTTC
cdr3_aa: CASSLSGTVLYEQYF

d_call: NA
clone_size: NA
j_call: TRBJ2-7
v_call: TRBV28
cdr3_nt: TGTGCCAGCAGCTTCCGGGGTATCAACGAGCAGTACTTC
cdr3_aa: CASSFRGINEQYF